The next 10 T cell receptor beta chains were all read from a single sample in a study of pediatric ulcerative colitis. Rectal tissue came from one to two pinch biopsies taken at colonoscopy. Libraries were prepared by immunoSEQ multiplex PCR; TCRdb keeps only in-frame clonotypes and omits some of them. The top ten hold about 7.8% of the sample, which has about 24,000 clones, about 67% seen once. Sequenced input: gut tissue. The receptors were gathered from a boy under 18 with severe ulcerative colitis.

The chain joins TRBV15 to TRBJ1-4; D is unresolved. The germline V and J ends were trimmed by 0 bases and 4 bases, with 18 bases remaining between them. The germline gives CDR1 LNHNV, CDR2 YYDKDF (reference sequence). This CDR3 has 18 residues. CDR3 sequence (DNA): TGTGCCACCAGCAGAGAACCCAACCTGGCGGGTGATAATGAAAAACTGTTTTTT. Its protein product is CATSREPNLAGDNEKLFF.

The chain couples TRBV6-5 to TRBJ2-3, with 7 positions matching TRBD1. CDR3 size: 15 residues. After removal of 4 bases from V and 4 bases from J, the junction contained 8 bases not matched to a gene. Germline V gives CDR1 MNHEY, CDR2 SVGAGI. In DNA, the CDR3 is TGTGCCAGCAGTTCGCCGGGACAGAGCGCAGATACGCAGTATTTT. This encodes CASSSPGQSADTQYF.

V and J are TRBV5-8 and TRBJ2-5, with D unclear. CDR3 length equals 15 residues. Germline lookup yields CDR1 SGHTS and CDR2 YDEGEE. V lost 3 bases and J lost 1, with 13 bases in between. As DNA, the CDR3 is TGTGCCAGCAGCTCCGGACGGTCAACCCAAGAGACCCAGTACTTC. As protein: CASSSGRSTQETQYF.

This clone was detected only a few times. The chain joins TRBV29-1 to TRBJ2-7; 7 nucleotides agree with TRBD1. CDR1 is SQVTM and CDR2 is ANQGSEA in the germline V gene. V gave up 8 bases and J gave up 3 bases; unmatched junction bases: 10. CDR3 size: 13 residues. CDR3 DNA: TGCAGCTTCACCGGGACAGACAACTACGAGCAGTACTTC. Protein: CSFTGTDNYEQYF.

This clone came up once. The chain links TRBV5-1 to TRBJ2-5; a possible D gene is TRBD1 (6 bases). The germline V gene has CDR1 SGHRS and CDR2 YFSETQ. V was pared by 4 bases and J by 4 bases, with 20 bases between. The CDR3 is made up of 16 amino acids. CDR3 DNA: TGCGCCAGCAGCCCTGAAACGTCGGGCAGGGGAGAGACCCAGTACTTC. It translates to CASSPETSGRGETQYF.

A few counts support this clone. An end of the junction does not agree with germline; a read error may underlie this. This rearrangement joins TRBV6-1 to TRBJ1-1, with 11 bases fitting TRBD1. CDR1 MNHNS and CDR2 SASEGT come from the germline V gene. The CDR3 is 18 residues long. The CDR3 here is CAISERGTGGVGDTEAFF. In DNA form, the CDR3 reads TGTGCCATCAGTGAGCGAGGGACAGGGGGAGTCGGTGACACTGAAGCTTTCTTT.

V gene TRBV11-2 combines with J gene TRBJ2-1; 9 bases are a match to TRBD2. The junction had 8 bases not matched to a gene; V was cut back by 5 bases and J by 3 bases. The germline CDR1 and CDR2 sequences are SGHAT and FQNNGV. This CDR3 region has 16 residues. The CDR3 is CASSPTSGKFYNEQFF. The CDR3 DNA sequence: TGTGCCAGCAGCCCGACTAGCGGCAAATTCTACAATGAGCAGTTCTTC.

V and J are TRBV7-9 and TRBJ2-7; TRBD2 is a possible D gene (6 bases). Per the germline V gene, CDR1 is SEHNR and CDR2 is FQNEAQ (reference sequence). Deletions cut 5 bases from V and 0 bases from J, with 17 bases between. The CDR3 covers 16 residues. The CDR3 DNA reads TGTGCCAGCAGCGCGGGACTGTCGATCAGCTCCTACGAGCAGTACTTC. Amino acids: CASSAGLSISSYEQYF. The full variable domain, its missing parts supplied by reference TRBV7-9 and TRBJ2-7, is DTGVSQNPRHKITKRGQNVTFRCDPISEHNRLYWYRQTLGQGPEFLTYFQNEAQLEKSRLLSDRFSAERPKGSFSTLEIQRTEQGDSAMYLCASSAGLSISSYEQYFGPGTRLTVT.

The chain employs TRBV5-1 and TRBJ1-1; TRBD1 matches at 7 bases. V shed 4 bases and J 1 base; nucleotides not matched to a gene: 7. The CDR3 loop spans 15 amino acids. Germline CDR1 reads SGHRS; CDR2 reads YFSETQ. This CDR3 is CASSMGQFSNTEAFF. CDR3 bases: TGCGCCAGCAGCATGGGACAGTTTTCGAACACTGAAGCTTTCTTT.

The chain links TRBV25-1 to TRBJ2-1, with D possibly being TRBD1 or TRBD2 (6 bases each). This CDR3 comprises 16 residues. Germline lookup yields CDR1 MGHDK and CDR2 SYGVNS. V lost 2 bases to trimming and J lost 8 bases, with 19 bases between them. CDR3: CASSERGGLATHEQFF. DNA of the CDR3: TGTGCCAGCAGTGAACGAGGGGGACTCGCCACCCATGAGCAGTTCTTC.